The next 21 T cell receptor beta chains were all read from a single sample in a study of OX40 agonist ivuxolimab in advanced cancers. Library prep was done by the immunoSEQ multiplex PCR assay. TCRdb holds this immuneACCESS table with in-frame rearrangements only. Some clones are missing; in checked studies, unresolved V genes explain under half, and the rest has no known cause. The sample data list nearly 50,000 clones, and about 81% of these were observed just once. The ten largest make up around 7% of the sample. The material was CD4+ or CD8+ T cells sorted from blood, obtained in a trial of the OX40 agonist ivuxolimab. The receptors originated from an adult with an advanced solid tumor such as melanoma, head and neck, liver or kidney cancer.

The gene calls are TRBV11-2 and TRBJ2-3; D is undetermined. CDR3 length: 12 residues. Between the trimmed V and J ends, which lost 3 bases and 3 bases, there was a span of 4 bases. The V gene's germline CDR1 is SGHAT and CDR2 FQNNGV. In DNA, the CDR3 is TGTGCCAGCAGCTTCGGGACAGATACGCAGTATTTT. Protein product: CASSFGTDTQYF. Supplemented by reference TRBV11-2 and TRBJ2-3, the full variable domain reads EAGVAQSPRYKIIEKRQSVAFWCNPISGHATLYWYQQILGQGPKLLIQFQNNGVVDDSQLPKDRFSAERLKGVDSTLKIQPAKLEDSAVYLCASSFGTDTQYFGPGTRLTVL.

This chain links TRBV7-2 with TRBJ2-5; the D is unclear. V lost 0 bases and J 1 base, leaving 9 bases between the germline ends. The CDR3 consists of 15 residues. The germline V gene has CDR1 SGHTA and CDR2 FQGNSA. The CDR3 region has the DNA TGTGCCAGCAGCTTAGCGTGGGGAATCCAAGAGACCCAGTACTTC. Amino acid sequence: CASSLAWGIQETQYF.

This clone was recorded at least ten times. The V and J genes are TRBV9 and TRBJ2-5; D perhaps matches TRBD2 (6 bases). The CDR3 runs to 16 residues. The V and J ends lost 4 bases and 1 base respectively, with 17 bases between them. Germline V gene sequence: CDR1 SGDLS, CDR2 YYNGEE. DNA of the CDR3: TGTGCCAGCAGCCCCACTGCGGAGGGCCTCCAAGAGACCCAGTACTTC. It yields the protein CASSPTAEGLQETQYF.

This rearrangement joins TRBV5-1 to TRBJ2-7; TRBD2 aligns across 14 bases. From germline, CDR1 is SGHRS and CDR2 YFSETQ. The J segment lost 0 bases and the V segment lost 6 bases, leaving 5 bases of the junction unmatched. The CDR3 contains 16 residues. This CDR3 reads CASTLTSGRASYEQYF. As DNA, the CDR3 is TGCGCCAGCACCCTGACTAGCGGGAGGGCCTCCTACGAGCAGTACTTC.

The chain couples TRBV7-8 to TRBJ1-1, with D hard to call. The CDR3 runs to 12 residues. Germline assignment: CDR1 SGHVS and CDR2 FQNEAQ. The V end was cut by 5 bases, the J end by 2 bases, with 6 bases between. This CDR3 is CASSPDNTEAFF. CDR3 DNA sequence: TGTGCCAGCAGCCCAGATAACACTGAAGCTTTCTTT.

This chain uses TRBV7-2 with TRBJ2-2, with unresolved D. The V gene lost 1 base and the J gene lost 3 bases, with 0 bases spanning the gap. This CDR3 spans 12 amino acids. In germline, CDR1 is SGHTA, CDR2 FQGNSA. CDR3 sequence (DNA): TGTGCCAGCAGCTTAGACACCGGGGAGCTGTTTTTT. Its translation: CASSLDTGELFF. Using reference TRBV7-2 and TRBJ2-2 for the parts outside the CDR3, the full variable domain is GAGVSQSPSNKVTEKGKDVELRCDPISGHTALYWYRQSLGQGLEFLIYFQGNSAPDKSGLPSDRFSAERTGGSVSTLTIQRTQQEDSAVYLCASSLDTGELFFGEGSRLTVL.

V is TRBV11-2 and J is TRBJ2-5; D call uncertain. V was shortened by 3 bases and J by 2 bases, with 7 bases between the two germline ends. CDR3 length: 13 residues. In germline, CDR1 is SGHAT, CDR2 FQNNGV. CDR3 in amino acids: CASSLFVQETQYF. The CDR3 coding sequence is TGTGCCAGCAGCTTGTTTGTGCAAGAGACCCAGTACTTC.

The chain has TRBV9 and TRBJ2-7, with TRBD1 matching 7 bases. Germline-derived CDR1 and CDR2 are SGDLS and YYNGEE. This CDR3 spans 12 amino acids. V gave up 3 bases and J gave up 4 bases; unmatched junction bases: 1. The chain's CDR3 is CASSGTGYEQYF. CDR3 in DNA: TGTGCCAGCAGCGGGACAGGATACGAGCAGTACTTC.

The chain links TRBV5-1 to TRBJ1-4; TRBD1 matches 9 bases. Trimming removed 4 bases from V and 7 bases from J; junction bases left unmatched: 5. From germline, CDR1 is SGHRS and CDR2 YFSETQ. The CDR3 spans 14 residues. Here the CDR3 reads CASSVGQGGEKLFF. The CDR3 DNA sequence: TGCGCCAGCAGCGTGGGACAGGGAGGTGAAAAACTGTTTTTT.

The chain has TRBV13 and TRBJ2-1, with D possibly TRBD2 on 5 matching bases. V was cut by 5 bases and J by 6 bases, with 8 bases left in between. The CDR3 runs to 12 residues. Germline V gene lookup returns CDR1 PRHDT and CDR2 FYEKMQ (reference sequence). The CDR3 loop reads CASSRTSNEQFF. In DNA form, the CDR3 reads TGTGCCAGCAGCCGTACTAGCAATGAGCAGTTCTTC.

The genes are TRBV5-1 and TRBJ2-1; D is possibly TRBD2 (5 bases). With 2 bases removed from V and 0 bases from J, the gap between germline ends came to 12 bases. This CDR3 has 16 amino acids. Germline assignment: CDR1 SGHRS and CDR2 YFSETQ. CDR3 loop: CASSFGGSLSYNEQFF. The DNA of the CDR3 is TGCGCCAGCAGCTTCGGAGGATCCCTCTCCTACAATGAGCAGTTCTTC.

This clone was recorded only once. V and J are TRBV30 and TRBJ2-5; tentatively, D is TRBD1 (6 bases). Trimming took off 7 bases at V and 2 bases at J, with 14 bases between the two ends. Germline V gene lookup returns CDR1 GTSNPN and CDR2 SVGIG (reference sequence). The CDR3 extends over 13 amino acids. As DNA, the CDR3 is TGTGCCTTTTCAGGGGCGCATCAAGAGACCCAGTACTTC. This translates into CAFSGAHQETQYF.

This sequence joins TRBV19 and TRBJ1-2, with D tentatively TRBD1 (5 bases). The CDR3 totals 14 residues. Germline assignment: CDR1 LNHDA and CDR2 SQIVND (reference sequence). The V end lost 7 bases, the J end lost 7 bases, and 19 bases lay between the germline ends. CDR3: CASTHRSGESGYTF. The DNA of the CDR3 is TGTGCCAGTACCCATCGGTCGGGGGAAAGTGGCTACACCTTC.

The rearrangement joins TRBV2 to TRBJ2-7; maybe TRBD2 (6 bases). The V end lost 3 bases, the J end lost 4 bases, and 13 bases lay between the germline ends. The germline V gene has CDR1 SNHLY and CDR2 FYNNEI. This CDR3 has 14 residues. The CDR3 here is CASSDRAGLYEQYF. The CDR3 coding sequence is TGTGCCAGCAGTGATCGGGCGGGATTGTACGAGCAGTACTTC.

The chain joins TRBV6-5 to TRBJ2-5; TRBD1 might be the D (5 bases). The J call could be wrong; TRBJ2-7 is a better fit for the DNA end. The CDR3 runs 14 residues. CDR1 MNHEY and CDR2 SVGAGI come from the germline V gene. For the CDR3, the DNA is TGTGCCAGCAGTTACCAGGGTGGTGCCTACGAGCAGTACTTC. Protein product: CASSYQGGAYEQYF.

The chain employs TRBV5-1 and TRBJ2-3; 16 bases line up with TRBD2. The V segment lost 0 bases and the J segment 3 bases; nucleotides outside the gene matches: 7. From germline, CDR1 is SGHRS and CDR2 YFSETQ. This CDR3 contains 19 residues. This CDR3 reads CASSLGPGLAGGQTDTQYF. CDR3 bases: TGCGCCAGCAGCTTGGGGCCGGGACTAGCGGGAGGGCAAACAGATACGCAGTATTTT. The full variable domain, its missing parts supplied by reference TRBV5-1 and TRBJ2-3, is KAGVTQTPRYLIKTRGQQVTLSCSPISGHRSVSWYQQTPGQGLQFLFEYFSETQRNKGNFPGRFSGRQFSNSRSEMNVSTLELGDSALYLCASSLGPGLAGGQTDTQYFGPGTRLTVL.

The chain carries TRBV7-8 and TRBJ2-7, with 11 bases matching TRBD2. The CDR3 loop spans 14 amino acids. Germline loops: CDR1 SGHVS, CDR2 FQNEAQ. The V segment lost 2 bases and the J segment 5 bases; nucleotides outside the gene matches: 2. CDR3 region: CASSLLLAGDEQYF. The CDR3 DNA reads TGTGCCAGCAGCTTACTACTAGCGGGAGACGAGCAGTACTTC. Full variable domain (missing parts from reference TRBV7-8 and TRBJ2-7): GAGVSQSPRYKVAKRGQDVALRCDPISGHVSLFWYQQALGQGPEFLTYFQNEAQLDKSGLPSDRFFAERPEGSVSTLKIQRTQQEDSAVYLCASSLLLAGDEQYFGPGTRLTVT.

This clone was seen a single time. This sequence joins TRBV30 and TRBJ1-5, with a weak D call TRBD1 (5 bases). The CDR3 totals 16 residues. V was cut by 2 bases and J by 7 bases, with 21 bases left in between. Germline V gene data show CDR1 as GTSNPN and CDR2 as SVGIG (reference sequence). This chain's CDR3 is CAWSSPTDPGEQPQHF. CDR3 nucleotides: TGTGCCTGGAGTTCGCCAACGGACCCGGGGGAACAGCCCCAGCATTTT.

This chain joins TRBV7-9 and TRBJ2-3; 12 positions match TRBD2. Germline trimming cut 5 bases from V and 9 bases from J; bases unmatched to any gene: 3. There are 13 residues in the CDR3. Per the germline V gene, CDR1 is SEHNR and CDR2 is FQNEAQ (reference sequence). The DNA of the CDR3 is TGTGCCAGCAGCGGAGGGACTAGCGGGACGCAGTATTTT. It encodes CASSGGTSGTQYF.

The rearrangement uses TRBV4-3 and TRBJ1-2; D is unresolved. Trimming removed 2 bases from V and 5 bases from J, with 15 bases in between. This CDR3 contains 15 residues. Germline assignment: CDR1 LGHNA and CDR2 YSLEER. CDR3 nucleotides: TGCGCCAGCAGCCAAAACTTCATAGCCCGTTATGGCTACACCTTC. It encodes CASSQNFIARYGYTF.

This chain connects TRBV5-8 to TRBJ1-2; 8 nucleotides match TRBD1. This CDR3 comprises 13 residues. V lost 3 bases, J lost 7 bases, and 5 bases stayed unmatched. Germline V gene lookup returns CDR1 SGHTS and CDR2 YDEGEE. CDR3 in amino acids: CASSSRDRRGYTF. DNA for the CDR3: TGTGCCAGCAGCTCCCGGGACAGGCGTGGCTACACCTTC.